This T cell receptor (beta chain) was observed in a study of Ad26.COV2.S vaccination and SARS-CoV-2 variants. Across the whole study: By the intramuscular route, Ad26.COV2.S was given once, or twice 56 days apart.

Sequencing was performed with immunoSEQ multiplex PCR; in TCRdb, only in-frame clones are kept and a portion is missing. Of roughly 410,000 clones in the sample, 83% are singletons; the top ten hold 7% to 9.5%. From germline, CDR1 is MGHRA and CDR2 YSYEKL. Trimming removed 4 bases at V and 12 bases at J, with 10 bases between. The CDR3 is 11 amino acids. As to treatment: over 15 received Ad26.COV2.S at low or high dose, single or two shots; 5 received placebo; per-sample allocation not given. Each sample was drawn 63 days after the first injection (of vaccine or placebo). The source was peripheral blood, collected in a trial of Ad26.COV2.S vaccine versus placebo. The chain links TRBV4-1 to TRBJ2-1; D is perhaps TRBD1 or TRBD2 (5 bases each). This clonotype was obtained from a person between 18 and 59 years old who received the Ad26.COV2.S COVID-19 vaccine or a placebo. For the CDR3, the DNA is TGCGCCAGCAGCCTCTTGGGACGGCAGTTCTTC. Translated, it gives CASSLLGRQFF.